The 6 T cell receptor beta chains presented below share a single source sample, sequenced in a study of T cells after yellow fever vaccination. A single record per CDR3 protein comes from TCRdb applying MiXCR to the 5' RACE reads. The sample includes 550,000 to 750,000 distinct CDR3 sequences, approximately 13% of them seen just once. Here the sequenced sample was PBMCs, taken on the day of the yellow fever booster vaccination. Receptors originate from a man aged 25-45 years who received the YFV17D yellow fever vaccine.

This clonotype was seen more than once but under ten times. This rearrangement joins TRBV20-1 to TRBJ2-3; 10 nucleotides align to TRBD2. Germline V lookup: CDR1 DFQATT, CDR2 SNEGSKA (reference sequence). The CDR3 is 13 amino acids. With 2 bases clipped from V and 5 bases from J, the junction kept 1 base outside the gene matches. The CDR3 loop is CSARLAGVDTQYF. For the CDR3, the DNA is TGCAGTGCTAGACTAGCGGGAGTAGATACGCAGTATTTT.

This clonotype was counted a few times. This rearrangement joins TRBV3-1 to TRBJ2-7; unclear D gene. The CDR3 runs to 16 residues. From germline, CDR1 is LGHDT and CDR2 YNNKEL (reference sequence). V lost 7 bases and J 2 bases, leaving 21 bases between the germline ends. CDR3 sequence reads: CASTIDAYRPTYEQYF. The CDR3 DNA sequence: TGTGCCAGCACCATCGACGCCTACAGACCCACCTACGAGCAGTACTTC.

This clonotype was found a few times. CDR3: CSPGHSDTQYF. CDR3 DNA sequence: TGCAGTCCGGGACATTCAGATACGCAGTATTTT. The chain uses TRBV20-1 and TRBJ2-3; D might be TRBD1 (6 bases). This CDR3 is built from 11 residues. Per germline, CDR1 DFQATT and CDR2 SNEGSKA (reference sequence). The V end lost 8 bases, the J end lost 4 bases, and 10 bases lay between the germline ends.

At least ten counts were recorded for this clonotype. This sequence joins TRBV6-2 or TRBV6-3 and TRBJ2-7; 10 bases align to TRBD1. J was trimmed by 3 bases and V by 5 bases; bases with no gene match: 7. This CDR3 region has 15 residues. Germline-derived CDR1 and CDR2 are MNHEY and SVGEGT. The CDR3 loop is CASSDPGQGIYEQYF. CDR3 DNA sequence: TGTGCCAGCAGTGACCCGGGACAGGGGATCTACGAGCAGTACTTC.

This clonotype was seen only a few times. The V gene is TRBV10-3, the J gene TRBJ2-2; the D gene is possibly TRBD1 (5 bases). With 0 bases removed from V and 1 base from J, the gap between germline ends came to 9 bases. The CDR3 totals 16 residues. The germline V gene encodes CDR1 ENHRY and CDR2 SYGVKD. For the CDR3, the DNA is TGTGCCATCAGTGAGTCAGGGGCCTTGAACACCGGGGAGCTGTTTTTT. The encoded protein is CAISESGALNTGELFF.

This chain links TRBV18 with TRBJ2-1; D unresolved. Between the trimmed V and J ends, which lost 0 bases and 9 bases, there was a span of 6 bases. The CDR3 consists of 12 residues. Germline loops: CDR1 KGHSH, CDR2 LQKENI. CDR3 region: CASSPPLVEQFF. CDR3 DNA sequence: TGTGCCAGCTCACCACCCCTGGTTGAGCAGTTCTTC.